The 14 T cell receptor beta chains below come from one sample, sequenced in a study of beta chain features in type 1 diabetes. General study results and limits: All four CD4+ subsets of Type 1 diabetes patients contained TCRB CDR3s that were moderately but significantly shorter.

Antigen specificity for these receptors is unknown. Sequencing targeted expressed TCRB transcripts, as all isolated RNA had been reverse transcribed. Measured with immunoSEQ multiplex PCR; TCRdb has only the in-frame clones, and not every one. The sample contains more than 100,000 clones, 28% of which appear only once. The material sequenced was central memory CD4+ T cells from blood. These receptors were collected from a woman aged 18-29 years with type 1 diabetes.

The chain joins TRBV5-4 to TRBJ1-1; TRBD1 aligns across 9 bases. V shed 4 bases and J 5 bases; nucleotides not matched to a gene: 9. Germline V lookup: CDR1 SGHNT, CDR2 YYREEE (reference sequence). This CDR3 spans 15 amino acids. The DNA of the CDR3 is TGTGCCAGCAGCCAGTACAGGGGGCTGGGTACTGAAGCTTTCTTT. Its translation is CASSQYRGLGTEAFF.

This clone appeared a few times. This chain connects TRBV30 to TRBJ1-2; D remains ambiguous. V lost 4 bases and J lost 0, with 9 bases in between. Germline V CDR1 and CDR2: GTSNPN, SVGIG (reference sequence). The CDR3 is 13 residues long. CDR3 sequence reads: CAWNGSPNYGYTF. CDR3 sequence (DNA): TGTGCCTGGAACGGGTCTCCTAACTATGGCTACACCTTC.

The chain recombines TRBV23-1 with TRBJ2-2, with 11 positions matching TRBD1. TRBV23-1 is reported as an ORF; its role is uncertain. CDR3 size: 23 residues. Germline trimming cut 6 bases from V and 7 bases from J; bases unmatched to any gene: 31. The CDR3 spells CASSPLPNPGQGERGALNGELFF. The CDR3 region has the DNA TGCGCCAGCAGCCCCCTACCAAACCCGGGACAGGGGGAACGAGGGGCCCTAAACGGGGAGCTGTTTTTT.

The chain has TRBV6-5 and TRBJ2-3, with 11 nucleotides matching TRBD1. With V trimmed by 2 bases and J by 4 bases, 5 bases remained unmatched. Germline values: CDR1 MNHEY, CDR2 SVGAGI. The CDR3 contains 16 residues. The CDR3 protein is CASSYGTGGHPDTQYF. CDR3 sequence (DNA): TGTGCCAGCAGTTACGGGACAGGGGGGCATCCAGATACGCAGTATTTT.

The J gene is TRBJ1-1, the V gene TRBV27; a weak D match, TRBD1 (5 bases). This CDR3 has 13 amino acids. The V gene lost 2 bases and the J gene lost 5 bases, with 9 bases spanning the gap. Germline V gene sequence: CDR1 MNHEY, CDR2 SMNVEV (reference sequence). The CDR3 DNA reads as TGTGCCAGCAGTTTAAGGGGAATGACTGAAGCTTTCTTT. Protein: CASSLRGMTEAFF.

The rearrangement joins TRBV11-2 to TRBJ2-3, with no clear D. The ends were cut back, 2 bases at V and 1 base at J, with 13 bases in the middle. This CDR3 spans 16 amino acids. Germline CDR1 is SGHAT and CDR2 is FQNNGV. In DNA, the CDR3 is TGTGCCAGCAGCTTAAGCCTAGTGGTAGGCACAGATACGCAGTATTTT. This codes for CASSLSLVVGTDTQYF.

In regard to this clone: Other nucleotide sequences in the sample specify the same CDR3. The rearrangement uses TRBV13 and TRBJ2-1; tentatively, D is TRBD2 (5 bases). The CDR3 extends over 13 amino acids. CDR1 is PRHDT, CDR2 FYEKMQ, per germline (reference sequence). V was cut by 7 bases and J by 3 bases, with 10 bases left in between. CDR3: CASKRGHYNEQFF. As DNA, the CDR3 is TGTGCCAGCAAACGGGGTCACTACAATGAGCAGTTCTTC.

This clone was counted a few times. Other DNA sequences in the same sample also yield this CDR3. The chain combines TRBV2 with TRBJ1-5, with TRBD1 identical over 7 bases. The V gene end was trimmed by 4 bases and the J gene end by 2 bases; junction bases not matched to a gene: 2. The CDR3 has 14 amino acids. CDR1 and CDR2 from the germline V gene are SNHLY and FYNNEI. CDR3 sequence: CASSGTGGNQPQHF. The CDR3 region has the DNA TGTGCCAGCAGTGGAACAGGGGGCAATCAGCCCCAGCATTTT.

This clone was seen only a few times. The chain has TRBV25-1 and TRBJ2-1; 9 bases align to TRBD2. This CDR3 is 16 amino acids long. Germline CDR1 reads MGHDK; CDR2 reads SYGVNS. V dropped 3 bases and J dropped 7; count of bases not matched to a gene: 10. The CDR3 loop reads CASSDRGDSGSNEQFF. Here the CDR3 DNA reads TGTGCCAGCAGTGACAGGGGGGATAGCGGGAGTAATGAGCAGTTCTTC.

This clone was seen once. Sequence at one end of the junction differs from germline and may be a read error. This rearrangement joins TRBV28 to TRBJ2-2, with TRBD2 as a possible D gene (6 bases). This CDR3 is built from 15 residues. Germline V gene data show CDR1 as MDHEN and CDR2 as SYDVKM. This CDR3 reads CATRGASANTGELFF. In nucleotides, the CDR3 is TGCGCAACCCGCGGGGCTTCTGCGAACACCGGGGAGCTGTTTTTT.

This clone was recorded a few times. The chain joins TRBV6-6 to TRBJ1-1; no clear D. The germline V gene has CDR1 MNHNY and CDR2 SVGAGI (reference sequence). This CDR3 spans 13 amino acids. The V end lost 7 bases, the J end lost 3 bases, and 12 bases lay between the germline ends. The CDR3 nucleotides are TGTGCCAGCACATCCACTGAATACACTGAAGCTTTCTTT. Amino acids: CASTSTEYTEAFF.

V usage is TRBV6-1 and J usage is TRBJ2-7; a weak D match, TRBD2 (5 bases). The ends were cut back, 3 bases at V and 3 bases at J, with 15 bases in the middle. The V gene's germline CDR1 is MNHNS and CDR2 SASEGT. The CDR3 totals 15 residues. The CDR3 bases are TGTGCCAGCAGTGAGTTTTGGAGCGGAAGCTACGAGCAGTACTTC. This sequence encodes CASSEFWSGSYEQYF.

The chain has TRBV5-1 and TRBJ2-1; 9 positions agree with TRBD2. The CDR3 totals 19 residues. The junction had 22 bases not matched to a gene; V was cut back by 2 bases and J by 10 bases. The germline V gene has CDR1 SGHRS and CDR2 YFSETQ. CDR3 sequence: CASSFQNLRGGQGKEEQFF. CDR3 in DNA: TGCGCCAGCAGCTTCCAGAACTTGCGGGGGGGGCAGGGAAAGGAGGAGCAGTTCTTC.

The sample holds a few counts of this clone. The chain links TRBV7-2 to TRBJ2-1; 11 positions match TRBD2. Germline V lookup: CDR1 SGHTA, CDR2 FQGNSA. This CDR3 has 15 residues. The V segment lost 3 bases and the J segment 3 bases; nucleotides outside the gene matches: 1. The CDR3 bases are TGTGCCAGCAGCTTTGGGACTAGCGGCTACAATGAGCAGTTCTTC. It encodes CASSFGTSGYNEQFF.